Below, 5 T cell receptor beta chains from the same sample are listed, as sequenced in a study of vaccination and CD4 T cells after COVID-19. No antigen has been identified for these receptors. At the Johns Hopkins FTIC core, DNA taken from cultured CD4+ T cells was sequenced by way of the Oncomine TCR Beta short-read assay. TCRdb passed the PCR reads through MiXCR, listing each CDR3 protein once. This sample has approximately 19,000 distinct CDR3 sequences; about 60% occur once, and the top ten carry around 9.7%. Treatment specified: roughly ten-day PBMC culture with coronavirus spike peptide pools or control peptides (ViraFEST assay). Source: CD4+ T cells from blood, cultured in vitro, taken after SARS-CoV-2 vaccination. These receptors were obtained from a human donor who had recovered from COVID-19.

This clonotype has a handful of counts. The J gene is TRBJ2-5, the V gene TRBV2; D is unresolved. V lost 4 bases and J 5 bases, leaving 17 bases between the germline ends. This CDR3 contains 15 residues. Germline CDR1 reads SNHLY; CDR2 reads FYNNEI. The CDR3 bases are TGTGCCAGCAGTGGGCACACCACGGGCCGGGAGACCCAGTACTTC. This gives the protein CASSGHTTGRETQYF.

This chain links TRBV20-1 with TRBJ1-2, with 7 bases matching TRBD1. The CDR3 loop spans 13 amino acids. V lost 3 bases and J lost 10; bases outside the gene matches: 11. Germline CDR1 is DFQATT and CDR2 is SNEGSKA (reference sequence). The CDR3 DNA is TGCAGTGCTAGCAAGGGGGCGCCTGTGACCTACACCTTC. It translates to CSASKGAPVTYTF.

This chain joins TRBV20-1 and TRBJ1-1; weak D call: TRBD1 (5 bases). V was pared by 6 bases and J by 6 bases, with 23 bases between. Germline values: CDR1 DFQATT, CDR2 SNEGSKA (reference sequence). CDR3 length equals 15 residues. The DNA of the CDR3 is TGCAGTGCCACATTGCGGGGACGGCGGGGCTCTGAAGCTTTCTTT. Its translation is CSATLRGRRGSEAFF.

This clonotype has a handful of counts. Here the CDR3 DNA reads TGTGCCACCAGCAGAGGATTAAGGAGGGATGAAGCTTTCTTT. Translated, it gives CATSRGLRRDEAFF. The chain employs TRBV15 and TRBJ1-1, with D unclear. The CDR3 totals 14 residues. Germline assignment: CDR1 LNHNV and CDR2 YYDKDF (reference sequence). V shed 1 base and J shed 7 bases, with 13 bases lying between them.

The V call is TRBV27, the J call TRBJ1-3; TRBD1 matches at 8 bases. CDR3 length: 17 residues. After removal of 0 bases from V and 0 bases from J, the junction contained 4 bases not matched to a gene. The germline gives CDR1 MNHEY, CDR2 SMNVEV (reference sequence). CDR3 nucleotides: TGTGCCAGCAGTTTATCAGGGACAGGAGGCTCTGGAAACACCATATATTTT. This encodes CASSLSGTGGSGNTIYF.